The 14 T cell receptor beta chains listed next were all sequenced from one sample in a study of T cells in Graves' hyperthyroidism and ophthalmopathy (dated by TCRdb to about 2019). Library preparation employed multiplex PCR. Instrument used: Illumina HiSeq 2000. Amplification of TCR beta CDR3 regions was carried out from RNA transcripts. The first round of RT-PCR for the TCR CDR3 was performed with the HTBI primer set and the Qiagen OneStep RT-PCR kit. The raw public data were reprocessed by TCRdb itself: fastp quality trimming at Q25, MiXCR clonotype calling, in-frame beta chains only. Rows with a matching CDR3 protein are joined into one entry that keeps the most common DNA and genes. Counted in this sample were about 360,000 distinct CDR3 sequences; roughly 25% of them appeared once. The ten largest clones take up roughly 70% of the sample. Sequencing was carried out using blood. The receptor source for this set is a man aged 50 to 60 with Graves' hyperthyroidism.

This rearrangement joins TRBV12-3 or TRBV12-4 to TRBJ1-6; perhaps TRBD1 as D (6 bases). The length of the CDR3 is 17 residues. Between the trimmed V and J ends, which lost 3 bases and 6 bases, there was a span of 18 bases. The CDR3 sequence is CASSLGGGATSNSPLHF. The CDR3 region has the DNA TGTGCCAGCAGTTTGGGGGGGGGGGCAACTTCTAATTCACCCCTCCACTTT.

This clonotype occurred many times. V is TRBV18 and J is TRBJ2-5, with 8 bases lining up with TRBD2. CDR1 and CDR2 (germline): KGHSH, LQKENI. The CDR3 contains 14 residues. Germline trimming cut 6 bases from V and 4 bases from J; bases unmatched to any gene: 7. CDR3 protein: CASSWDTSGETQYF. DNA for the CDR3: TGTGCCAGCTCGTGGGATACTAGCGGAGAGACCCAGTACTTC.

The chain carries TRBV6-9 and TRBJ2-1, with 7 bases fitting TRBD2. This CDR3 contains 12 residues. V trimming: 4 bases; J trimming: 11 bases; junction bases outside the gene matches: 5. CDR1 MNHGY and CDR2 SVAAGI come from the germline V gene. For the CDR3, the DNA is TGTGCCAGCAGTTTAGGGCGGGAGAAGCAGTTCTTC. Its protein product is CASSLGREKQFF.

The chain links TRBV12-3 or TRBV12-4 to TRBJ2-5, with D possibly being TRBD1 (6 bases). The V end lost 5 bases, the J end lost 4 bases, and 11 bases lay between the germline ends. CDR3 length equals 13 residues. This CDR3 reads CASSAGVRETQYF. CDR3 DNA: TGTGCCAGCAGTGCAGGGGTTCGAGAGACCCAGTACTTC.

This clonotype was seen ten or more times. The chain recombines TRBV28 with TRBJ2-1, with 11 nucleotides matching TRBD2. The length of the CDR3 is 15 residues. Germline trimming cut 7 bases from V and 4 bases from J; bases unmatched to any gene: 6. Germline V gene sequence: CDR1 MDHEN, CDR2 SYDVKM. The CDR3 sequence is CASTSGLADYNEQFF. The CDR3 DNA sequence: TGTGCCAGCACATCGGGACTAGCGGATTACAATGAGCAGTTCTTC.

This clonotype was observed a few times. V usage is TRBV19 and J usage is TRBJ1-2; 9 bases line up with TRBD1. Germline values: CDR1 LNHDA, CDR2 SQIVND (reference sequence). Trimming at V came to 5 bases and at J to 4 bases, leaving 11 bases not matched to a gene. The CDR3 totals 16 residues. The CDR3 DNA reads as TGTGCCAGTAGTCCAAAAACCGGGACAGGGATCTATGGCTACACCTTC. Its protein product is CASSPKTGTGIYGYTF.

This clonotype was seen more than once but under ten times. The rearrangement joins TRBV11-3 to TRBJ2-1; the D call may be TRBD1 or TRBD2 (6 bases each). The CDR3 totals 15 residues. Germline V gene data show CDR1 as SGHNT and CDR2 as YENEEA. With 2 bases removed from V and 9 bases from J, the gap between germline ends came to 17 bases. The CDR3 coding sequence is TGTGCCAGCAGCTTAACGGGGGCTAGCGCGGTTGAGCAGTTCTTC. Its translation is CASSLTGASAVEQFF.

This clonotype turned up a few times. This chain uses TRBV7-2 with TRBJ1-4; TRBD1 aligns across 8 bases. V trimming: 5 bases; J trimming: 7 bases; junction bases outside the gene matches: 9. Germline V gene lookup returns CDR1 SGHTA and CDR2 FQGNSA. This CDR3 spans 15 amino acids. The DNA for the CDR3 is TGTGCCAGCAGCGCGAGACAGGGGCGGAGTGAAAAACTGTTTTTT. Translating gives CASSARQGRSEKLFF.

The V gene is TRBV7-2, the J gene TRBJ2-3, with 7 bases identical to TRBD2. The V segment lost 0 bases and the J segment 5 bases; nucleotides outside the gene matches: 5. This CDR3 is 15 amino acids long. Per the germline V gene, CDR1 is SGHTA and CDR2 is FQGNSA. In DNA form, the CDR3 reads TGTGCCAGCAGCTTAGCGGCGGGAGCGGTAGATACGCAGTATTTT. This sequence encodes CASSLAAGAVDTQYF.

The chain carries TRBV19 and TRBJ1-2; D is uncertain. V lost 3 bases and J lost 4, with 9 bases in between. The germline V gene encodes CDR1 LNHDA and CDR2 SQIVND (reference sequence). The CDR3 loop spans 13 amino acids. The CDR3 bases are TGTGCCAGTAGTATTCGACACGGCTATGGCTACACCTTC. This translates into CASSIRHGYGYTF.

This chain connects TRBV29-1 to TRBJ1-2, with 7 bases aligning to TRBD1. V gave up 5 bases and J gave up 4 bases; unmatched junction bases: 19. CDR3 size: 17 residues. Germline V gene lookup returns CDR1 SQVTM and CDR2 ANQGSEA. Here the CDR3 reads CSVLTGKGPSAGYGYTF. Here the CDR3 DNA reads TGCAGCGTTCTGACAGGGAAGGGACCCTCTGCGGGCTATGGCTACACCTTC. The variable domain in full, with the rest retrieved from reference TRBV29-1 and TRBJ1-2, is SAVISQKPSRDICQRGTSLTIQCQVDSQVTMMFWYRQQPGQSLTLIATANQGSEATYESGFVIDKFPISRPNLTFSTLTVSNMSPEDSSIYLCSVLTGKGPSAGYGYTFGSGTRLTVV.

The chain couples TRBV7-9 to TRBJ2-2; TRBD1 agrees at 7 bases. This CDR3 is 16 amino acids long. Germline CDR1 SEHNR, CDR2 FQNEAQ (reference sequence). Losses at the gene ends were 5 bases for V and 0 bases for J; bases not matched to a gene: 6. The CDR3 here is CASSKQGTTNTGELFF. The CDR3 DNA reads TGTGCCAGCAGCAAACAGGGGACAACGAACACCGGGGAGCTGTTTTTT. The full variable domain, rest sourced from reference TRBV7-9 and TRBJ2-2, is DTGVSQNPRHKITKRGQNVTFRCDPISEHNRLYWYRQTLGQGPEFLTYFQNEAQLEKSRLLSDRFSAERPKGSFSTLEIQRTEQGDSAMYLCASSKQGTTNTGELFFGEGSRLTVL.

This clonotype was observed at least ten times. The V gene is TRBV10-3, the J gene TRBJ2-3; 9 nucleotides agree with TRBD2. Germline assignment: CDR1 ENHRY and CDR2 SYGVKD. CDR3 length: 15 residues. The V gene end was trimmed by 5 bases and the J gene end by 0 bases; junction bases not matched to a gene: 3. This chain's CDR3 is CAISLAGSSTDTQYF. Here the CDR3 DNA reads TGTGCCATCAGTCTAGCGGGATCTAGCACAGATACGCAGTATTTT.

The genes are TRBV29-1 and TRBJ2-7, with TRBD2 matching over 7 bases. Germline lookup yields CDR1 SQVTM and CDR2 ANQGSEA. The V and J ends lost 6 bases and 3 bases, in that order; junction bases with no gene match: 8. This CDR3 has 13 residues. The CDR3 nucleotides are TGCAGCGTACGCGACGGGGGGTACTACGAGCAGTACTTC. Translated, it gives CSVRDGGYYEQYF.